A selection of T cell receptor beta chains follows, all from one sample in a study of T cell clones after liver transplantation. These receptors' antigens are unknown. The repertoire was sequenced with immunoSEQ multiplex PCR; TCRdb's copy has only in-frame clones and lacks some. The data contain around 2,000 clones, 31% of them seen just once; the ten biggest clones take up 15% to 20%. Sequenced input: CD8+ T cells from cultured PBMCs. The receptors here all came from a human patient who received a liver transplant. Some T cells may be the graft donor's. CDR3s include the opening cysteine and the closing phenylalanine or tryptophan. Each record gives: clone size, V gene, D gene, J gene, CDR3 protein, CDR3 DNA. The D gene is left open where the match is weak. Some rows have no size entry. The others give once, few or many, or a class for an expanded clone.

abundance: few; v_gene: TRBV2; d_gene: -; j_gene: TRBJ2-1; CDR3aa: CASSDLRRLSSYNEQFF; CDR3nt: TGTGCCAGCAGTGACCTACGGAGGTTGAGCTCCTACAATGAGCAGTTCTTC
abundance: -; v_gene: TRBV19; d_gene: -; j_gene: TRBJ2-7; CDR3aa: CASKNGHSEQYF; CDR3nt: TGTGCCAGTAAGAACGGTCACTCCGAGCAGTACTTC
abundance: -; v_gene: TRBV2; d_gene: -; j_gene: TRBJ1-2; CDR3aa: CASKGSYYGYTF; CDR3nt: TGTGCCAGCAAGGGATCGTACTATGGCTACACCTTC
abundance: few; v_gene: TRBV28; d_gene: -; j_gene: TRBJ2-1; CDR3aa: CASSFLQGYNEQFF; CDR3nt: TGTGCCAGCAGTTTCTTACAGGGTTACAATGAGCAGTTCTTC
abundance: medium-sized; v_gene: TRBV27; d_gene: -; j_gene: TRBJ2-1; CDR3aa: CASSSHNEQFF; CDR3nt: TGTGCCAGCAGTTCTCACAATGAGCAGTTCTTC
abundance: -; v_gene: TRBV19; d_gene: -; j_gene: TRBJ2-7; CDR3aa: CASTPQGAPYEQYF; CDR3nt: TGTGCCAGTACCCCCCAAGGGGCCCCCTACGAGCAGTACTTC
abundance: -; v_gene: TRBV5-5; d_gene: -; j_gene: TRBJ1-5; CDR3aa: CASSLGTDLVGQPQHF; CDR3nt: TGTGCCAGCAGCTTGGGGACGGACCTCGTCGGTCAGCCCCAGCATTTT
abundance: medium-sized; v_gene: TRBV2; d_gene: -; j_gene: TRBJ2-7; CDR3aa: CASSEETLPSGWDYEQYF; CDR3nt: TGTGCCAGCAGTGAAGAAACCTTGCCGAGCGGGTGGGATTACGAGCAGTACTTC
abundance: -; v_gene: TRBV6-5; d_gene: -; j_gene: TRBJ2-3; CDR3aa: CASSSIFSGDTQYF; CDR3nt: TGTGCCAGCAGTTCAATTTTCTCCGGGGATACGCAGTATTTT
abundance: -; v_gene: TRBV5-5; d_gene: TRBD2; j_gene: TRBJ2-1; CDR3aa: CASSWTSGDNEQFF; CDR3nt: TGTGCCAGCAGCTGGACTAGCGGAGATAATGAGCAGTTCTTC
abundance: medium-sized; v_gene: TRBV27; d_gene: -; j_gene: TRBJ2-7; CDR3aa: CASSLGWGHEQYF; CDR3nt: TGTGCCAGCAGTTTGGGGTGGGGCCACGAGCAGTACTTC
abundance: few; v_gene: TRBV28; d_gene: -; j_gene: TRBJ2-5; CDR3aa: CASSGTQETQYF; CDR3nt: TGTGCCAGCAGTGGCACCCAAGAGACCCAGTACTTC
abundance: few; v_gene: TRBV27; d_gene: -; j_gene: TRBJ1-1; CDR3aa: CASKVGRGTEAFF; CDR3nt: TGTGCCAGCAAGGTGGGCAGGGGAACTGAAGCTTTCTTT
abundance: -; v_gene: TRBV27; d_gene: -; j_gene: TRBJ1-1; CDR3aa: CASRTSRLTEAFF; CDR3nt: TGTGCCAGCAGGACAAGTAGGTTAACTGAAGCTTTCTTT
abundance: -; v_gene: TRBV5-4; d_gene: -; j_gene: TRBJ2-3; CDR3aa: CASSFLQVSSLTDTQYF; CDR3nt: TGTGCCAGCAGCTTTCTCCAGGTTTCCTCTCTCACAGATACGCAGTATTTT
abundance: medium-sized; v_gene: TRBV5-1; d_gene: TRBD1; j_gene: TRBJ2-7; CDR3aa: CASSSTGPMIEQYF; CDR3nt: TGCGCCAGCAGCTCGACAGGGCCCATGATCGAGCAGTACTTC
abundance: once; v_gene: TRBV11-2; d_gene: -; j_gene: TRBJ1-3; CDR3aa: CASSSDGTSGNTIYF; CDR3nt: TGTGCCAGCAGCTCTGACGGAACAAGCGGAAACACCATATATTTT
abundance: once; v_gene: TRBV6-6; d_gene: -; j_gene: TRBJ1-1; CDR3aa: CASSYGAVNTEAFF; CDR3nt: TGTGCCAGCAGTTACGGGGCCGTGAACACTGAAGCTTTCTTT
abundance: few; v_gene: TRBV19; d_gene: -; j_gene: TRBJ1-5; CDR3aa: CASNMLDSVNQPQHF; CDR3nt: TGTGCCAGTAATATGCTAGACAGTGTCAATCAGCCCCAGCATTTT
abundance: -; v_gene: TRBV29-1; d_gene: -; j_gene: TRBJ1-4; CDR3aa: CSVEGGDATNEKLFF; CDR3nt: TGCAGCGTTGAAGGAGGAGACGCAACTAATGAAAAACTGTTTTTT
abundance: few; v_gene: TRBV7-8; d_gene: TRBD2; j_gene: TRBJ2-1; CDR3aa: CASSLFPNRAGEKHEQFF; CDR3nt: TGTGCCAGCAGCTTATTCCCCAATCGAGCGGGAGAAAAGCATGAGCAGTTCTTC
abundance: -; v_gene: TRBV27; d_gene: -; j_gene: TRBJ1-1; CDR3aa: CASSLSGGGSTEAFF; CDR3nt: TGTGCCAGCAGTTTATCGGGGGGAGGGAGCACTGAAGCTTTCTTT
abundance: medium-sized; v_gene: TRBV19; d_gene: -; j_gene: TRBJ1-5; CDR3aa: CASSIGGYSNQPQHF; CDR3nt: TGTGCCAGTAGTATAGGAGGGTATAGCAATCAGCCCCAGCATTTT
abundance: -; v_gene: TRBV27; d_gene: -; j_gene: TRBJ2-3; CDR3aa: CASTPQGGDTQYF; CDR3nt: TGTGCCAGCACCCCCCAGGGGGGGGATACGCAGTATTTT
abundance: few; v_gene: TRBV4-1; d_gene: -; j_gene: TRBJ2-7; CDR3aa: CASSGVLLGEQYF; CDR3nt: TGCGCCAGCAGCGGGGTGTTATTAGGCGAGCAGTACTTC
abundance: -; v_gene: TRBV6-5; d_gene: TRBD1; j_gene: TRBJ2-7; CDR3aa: CASSYSAGGSKEQYF; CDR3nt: TGTGCCAGCAGTTACTCGGCAGGGGGTTCAAAAGAGCAGTACTTC
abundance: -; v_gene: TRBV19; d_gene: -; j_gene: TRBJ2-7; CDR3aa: CASSPGWSYEQYF; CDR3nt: TGTGCCAGTAGCCCGGGCTGGTCCTACGAGCAGTACTTC
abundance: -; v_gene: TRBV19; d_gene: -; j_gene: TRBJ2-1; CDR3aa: CASNPTQGTYNEQFF; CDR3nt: TGTGCCAGTAACCCCACGCAGGGAACCTACAATGAGCAGTTCTTC
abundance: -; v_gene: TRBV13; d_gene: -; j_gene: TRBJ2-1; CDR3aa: CASSLLGSYNEQFF; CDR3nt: TGTGCCAGCAGCCTCCTGGGTTCCTACAATGAGCAGTTCTTC
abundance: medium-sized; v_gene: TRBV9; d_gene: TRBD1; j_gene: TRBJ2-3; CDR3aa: CASSVDPDRVADTQYF; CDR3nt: TGTGCCAGCAGCGTAGACCCGGACAGGGTGGCAGATACGCAGTATTTT
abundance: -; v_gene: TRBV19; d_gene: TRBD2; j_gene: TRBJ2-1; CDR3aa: CASSISGSSYNEQFF; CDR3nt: TGTGCCAGTAGTATTAGCGGGAGCTCCTACAATGAGCAGTTCTTC
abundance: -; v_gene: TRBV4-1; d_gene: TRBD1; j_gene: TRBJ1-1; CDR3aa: CASSQDYSGGTTEAFF; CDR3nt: TGCGCCAGCAGCCAAGATTACTCAGGGGGCACCACTGAAGCTTTCTTT
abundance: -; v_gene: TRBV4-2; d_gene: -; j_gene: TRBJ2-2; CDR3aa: CASSPFGSSTGELFF; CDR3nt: TGTGCCAGCAGCCCTTTCGGGTCGAGCACCGGGGAGCTGTTTTTT
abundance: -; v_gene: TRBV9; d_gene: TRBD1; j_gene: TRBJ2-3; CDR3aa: CASSIGTGGLDTQYF; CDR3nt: TGTGCCAGCAGCATCGGGACAGGGGGTTTGGATACGCAGTATTTT
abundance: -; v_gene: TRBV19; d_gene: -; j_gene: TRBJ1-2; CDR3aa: CASTHRGERLNYGYTF; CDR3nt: TGTGCCAGTACCCACCGTGGGGAGAGACTTAACTATGGCTACACCTTC
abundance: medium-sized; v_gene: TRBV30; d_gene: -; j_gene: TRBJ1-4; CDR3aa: CAWSGGRGEKLFF; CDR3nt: TGTGCCTGGAGTGGGGGGAGAGGGGAAAAACTGTTTTTT
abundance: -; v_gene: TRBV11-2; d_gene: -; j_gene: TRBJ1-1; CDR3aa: CATISRRQGMNTEAFF; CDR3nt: TGTGCCACTATCTCCCGGAGGCAGGGGATGAACACTGAAGCTTTCTTT
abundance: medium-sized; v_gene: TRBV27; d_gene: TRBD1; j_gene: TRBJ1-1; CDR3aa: CASSLSPTGGTEAFF; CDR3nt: TGTGCCAGCAGTTTAAGCCCAACAGGGGGCACTGAAGCTTTCTTT
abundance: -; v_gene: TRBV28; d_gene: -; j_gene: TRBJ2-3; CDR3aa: CASSLYPTETITDTQYF; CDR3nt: TGTGCCAGCAGTTTATACCCGACAGAGACTATCACAGATACGCAGTATTTT
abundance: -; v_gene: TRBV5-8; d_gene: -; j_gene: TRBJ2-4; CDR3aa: CASSGGPPIGGTKNIQYF; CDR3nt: TGTGCCAGCAGCGGGGGTCCCCCTATTGGGGGGACCAAAAACATTCAGTACTTC
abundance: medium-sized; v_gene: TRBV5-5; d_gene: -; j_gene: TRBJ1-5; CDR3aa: CASSLGQLGWEGNQPQHF; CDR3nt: TGTGCCAGCAGCTTGGGTCAACTTGGGTGGGAGGGCAATCAGCCCCAGCATTTT
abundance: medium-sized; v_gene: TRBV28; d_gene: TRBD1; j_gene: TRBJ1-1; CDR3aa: CASSFTGGSEAFF; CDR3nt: TGTGCCAGCAGTTTTACAGGGGGCTCAGAGGCTTTCTTT
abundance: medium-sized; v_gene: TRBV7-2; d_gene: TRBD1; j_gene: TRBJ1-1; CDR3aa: CASSLGQGLSTEAFF; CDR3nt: TGTGCCAGCAGCCTGGGACAGGGGTTGAGCACTGAAGCTTTCTTT
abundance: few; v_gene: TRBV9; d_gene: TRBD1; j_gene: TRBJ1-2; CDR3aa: CASSSGQNNYGYTF; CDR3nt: TGTGCCAGCAGCTCGGGACAGAATAACTATGGCTACACCTTC
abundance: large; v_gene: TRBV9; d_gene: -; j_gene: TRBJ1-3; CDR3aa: CASSEGGSGNTIYF; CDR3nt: TGTGCCAGCAGCGAAGGGGGGTCTGGAAACACCATATATTTT
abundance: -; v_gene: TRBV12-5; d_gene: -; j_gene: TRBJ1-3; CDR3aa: CASVDNNSGNTIYF; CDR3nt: TGTGCTAGTGTCGATAATAACTCTGGAAACACCATATATTTT
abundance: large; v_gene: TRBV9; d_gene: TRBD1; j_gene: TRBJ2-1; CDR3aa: CASTGTGVEQFF; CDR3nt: TGTGCCAGCACCGGGACAGGAGTCGAGCAGTTCTTC
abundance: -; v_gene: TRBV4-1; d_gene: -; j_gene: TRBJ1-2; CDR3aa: CASSQDILQVSLSGYTF; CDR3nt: -
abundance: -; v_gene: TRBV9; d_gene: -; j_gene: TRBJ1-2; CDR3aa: CASSVLRSRVANYGYTF; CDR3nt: TGTGCCAGCAGCGTTTTGCGGAGTCGGGTAGCTAACTATGGCTACACCTTC